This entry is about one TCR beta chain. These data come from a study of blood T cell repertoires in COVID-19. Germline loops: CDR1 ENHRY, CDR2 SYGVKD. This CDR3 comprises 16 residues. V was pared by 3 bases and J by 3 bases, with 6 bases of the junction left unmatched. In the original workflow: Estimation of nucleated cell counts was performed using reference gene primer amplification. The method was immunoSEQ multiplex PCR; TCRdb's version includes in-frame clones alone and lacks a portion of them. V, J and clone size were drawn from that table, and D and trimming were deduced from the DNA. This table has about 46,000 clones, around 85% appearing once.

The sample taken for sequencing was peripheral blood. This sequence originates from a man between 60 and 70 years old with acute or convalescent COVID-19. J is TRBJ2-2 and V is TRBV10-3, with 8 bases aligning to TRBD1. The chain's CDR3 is CAISETGGPYTGELFF. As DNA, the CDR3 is TGTGCCATCAGTGAAACAGGGGGTCCCTACACCGGGGAGCTGTTTTTT.